This passage covers 15 T cell receptor beta chains from one sample sequenced in a study of identical twins. TCRdb independently ran MiXCR on the 5' RACE reads; one entry per CDR3 protein. The table has some 630,000 distinct CDR3 sequences, under 8.5% seen once. This sample was also put to use in a study of yellow fever vaccine responses in identical twins.

The sequenced sample consisted of PBMCs. The receptors were sampled from a woman between 18 and 29 years old in good health.

This clonotype appeared a few times. J is TRBJ2-2 and V is TRBV5-6; D call uncertain. Trimming removed 0 bases at V and 0 bases at J, with 15 bases between. This CDR3 spans 18 amino acids. CDR1 is SGHDT and CDR2 is YYEEEE in the germline V gene. Here the CDR3 reads CASSLDAGMRSNTGELFF. CDR3 DNA: TGTGCCAGCAGCTTGGACGCAGGAATGCGATCGAACACCGGGGAGCTGTTTTTT.

This clonotype was detected a few times. CDR3 DNA sequence: TGTGCCAGCAGCTCAAGGGGGGCAGGGTTGAATTCACCCCTCCACTTT. Translated: CASSSRGAGLNSPLHF. The rearrangement uses TRBV7-2 and TRBJ1-6; possibly TRBD1 for D (6 bases). CDR3 length equals 16 residues. CDR1 and CDR2 (germline): SGHTA, FQGNSA. Trimming stripped 4 bases from V and 7 bases from J, with 17 bases between.

The chain combines TRBV7-6 with TRBJ2-5, with D maybe TRBD2 (6 bases). Between the trimmed V and J ends, which lost 3 bases and 2 bases, there was a span of 16 bases. Germline CDR1 reads SGHVS; CDR2 reads FNYEAQ. The CDR3 consists of 16 residues. CDR3 sequence reads: CASSFSRLVDQETQYF. The CDR3 DNA reads TGTGCCAGCAGCTTTAGCCGACTAGTGGATCAAGAGACCCAGTACTTC. The full variable domain, in which reference TRBV7-6 and TRBJ2-5 provide the parts outside the CDR3, is GAGVSQSPRYKVTKRGQDVALRCDPISGHVSLYWYRQALGQGPEFLTYFNYEAQQDKSGLPNDRFSAERPEGSISTLTIQRTEQRDSAMYRCASSFSRLVDQETQYFGPGTRLLVL.

This clonotype appeared a few times. This chain links TRBV7-9 with TRBJ2-2, with TRBD1 identical over 11 bases. After removal of 5 bases from V and 3 bases from J, the junction contained 5 bases not matched to a gene. The CDR3 length is 16 residues. In germline, CDR1 is SEHNR, CDR2 FQNEAQ (reference sequence). CDR3 bases: TGTGCCAGCAGCAAGCCGGGACAGGGGGACACCGGGGAGCTGTTTTTT. Translation gives CASSKPGQGDTGELFF.

This clonotype was seen a handful of times. This chain's CDR3 is CASSQDATSGGPRGELFF. The CDR3 DNA follows: TGCGCCAGCAGCCAAGATGCAACTAGCGGGGGGCCACGGGGGGAGCTGTTTTTT. V and J are TRBV4-1 and TRBJ2-2; 12 bases line up with TRBD2. J gave up 8 bases and V 0 bases, and 10 bases lay outside the gene matches. Germline values: CDR1 MGHRA, CDR2 YSYEKL. This CDR3 has 18 amino acids.

This sequence joins TRBV7-9 and TRBJ1-1; D remains unclear. Trimming left V 6 bases short and J 7 bases short, with 9 bases between. Germline V gene lookup returns CDR1 SEHNR and CDR2 FQNEAQ (reference sequence). The CDR3 covers 11 residues. CDR3 nucleotides: TGTGCCAGCAGACAGACCGGTGAAGCTTTCTTT. Its protein product is CASRQTGEAFF.

The sample holds a few counts of this clonotype. This sequence joins TRBV24-1 and TRBJ2-3; D is perhaps TRBD2 (6 bases). V was pared by 3 bases and J by 6 bases, with 15 bases between. Per germline, CDR1 KGHDR and CDR2 SFDVKD. The CDR3 covers 15 residues. As DNA, the CDR3 is TGTGCCACCAGTGATGGTGGCGCGGGGCGGGATACGCAGTATTTT. It is translated as CATSDGGAGRDTQYF.

At least ten counts were recorded for this clonotype. This chain uses TRBV7-2 with TRBJ2-3, with TRBD2 matching 10 bases. Germline assignment: CDR1 SGHTA and CDR2 FQGNSA. The CDR3 extends over 16 amino acids. V lost 5 bases, J lost 2 bases, and 7 bases stayed unmatched. The CDR3 region is CASSPRTSGTTDTQYF. Written as DNA, the CDR3 is TGTGCCAGCAGCCCCCGGACTAGCGGTACCACAGATACGCAGTATTTT.

The chain joins TRBV27 to TRBJ2-3; tentatively, D is TRBD1 or TRBD2 (5 bases each). The CDR3 has 16 amino acids. CDR1 and CDR2 (germline): MNHEY, SMNVEV (reference sequence). V was shortened by 1 base and J by 0 bases, with 11 bases between the two germline ends. The chain's CDR3 is CASSLWGWYSTDTQYF. The CDR3 DNA reads TGTGCCAGCAGTTTATGGGGGTGGTATAGCACAGATACGCAGTATTTT.

This clonotype has a handful of counts. The chain employs TRBV18 and TRBJ1-2; D gene uncertain. The CDR3 runs 14 residues. V was pared by 0 bases and J by 8 bases, with 13 bases between. Germline V CDR1 and CDR2: KGHSH, LQKENI. In DNA form, the CDR3 reads TGTGCCAGCTCACCACCCCACTTTACGGGAGGCTACACCTTC. It specifies CASSPPHFTGGYTF.

The rearrangement links TRBV3-1 to TRBJ2-6; tentative D call: TRBD1 (5 bases). CDR3 length equals 19 residues. V was clipped by 5 bases and J by 0 bases, with 20 bases between them. CDR1 is LGHDT and CDR2 is YNNKEL in the germline V gene (reference sequence). CDR3 sequence: CASSTSREGRSSGANVLTF. In DNA form, the CDR3 reads TGTGCCAGCAGCACAAGCAGGGAAGGCCGAAGCTCTGGGGCCAACGTCCTGACTTTC.

The sample holds a few counts of this clonotype. The chain carries TRBV11-2 and TRBJ2-2, with D possibly called TRBD1 or TRBD2 (5 bases each). CDR1 is SGHAT and CDR2 is FQNNGV in the germline V gene. The V and J ends lost 8 bases and 7 bases respectively, with 20 bases between them. CDR3 length equals 15 residues. DNA of the CDR3: TGTGCCAGCGCAATGAGGGGTGTTCTTGTCGGGGAGCTGTTTTTT. Translating it yields CASAMRGVLVGELFF.

The table lists this clonotype with a few counts. The CDR3 nucleotides are TGTGCCAGCAGCTTAGCTAGTCAGGGGCTCTCCTACGAGCAGTACGTC. Residues: CASSLASQGLSYEQYV. This chain joins TRBV11-2 and TRBJ2-7; tentatively, D is TRBD1 (6 bases). The CDR3 runs 16 residues. Trimming cost V 1 base and J 0 bases, with 13 bases left between them. Germline V lookup: CDR1 SGHAT, CDR2 FQNNGV.

This clonotype was observed a few times. An end of the junction differs from the germline gene, which may be a read error. This CDR3 is CASSQAGVPEQYF. The CDR3 DNA is TGTGCCAGCAGTCAAGCGGGAGTACCCGAGCAGTACTTC. The rearrangement links TRBV6-1 to TRBJ2-7, with 8 bases fitting TRBD2. This CDR3 is 13 amino acids long. The germline V gene encodes CDR1 MNHNS and CDR2 SASEGT.

The rearrangement uses TRBV4-2 and TRBJ2-3, with 12 bases identical to TRBD2. The CDR3 runs to 18 residues. V lost 1 base to trimming and J lost 1 base; unmatched junction nucleotides: 6. Germline V gene lookup returns CDR1 LGHNA and CDR2 YNFKEQ. CDR3 bases: TGTGCCAGCAGCCAAGTGGGGCGGACTAGCGGGGGCACAGATACGCAGTATTTT. Translated, it gives CASSQVGRTSGGTDTQYF.